The sequence of this T cell receptor (beta chain) was determined in a study of T cell responses to AZD1222 COVID-19 vaccine. From germline, CDR1 is SGDLS and CDR2 YYNGEE. The CDR3 runs to 14 residues. Between the trimmed V and J ends, which lost 0 bases and 2 bases, there was a span of 8 bases. This table comes from immunoSEQ multiplex PCR, and its TCRdb copy is limited to in-frame clones, with some not included. The sample carries around 130,000 clones, roughly nine tenths recorded once. This specimen consisted of peripheral blood, obtained on day 0 of AZD1222 vaccination. The chain carries TRBV9 and TRBJ2-5; D is uncertain. This sequence was found in an adult in good health. The CDR3 DNA is TGTGCCAGCAGCGTAGGCGTTAATCAAGAGACCCAGTACTTC. Protein sequence: CASSVGVNQETQYF.